This T cell receptor (beta chain) emerged from a study of CD8 T cells in ankylosing spondylitis. The germline gives CDR1 SGHAT, CDR2 FQNNGV. This CDR3 comprises 15 residues. V was clipped by 2 bases and J by 0 bases, with 8 bases between them. In TCRdb, the 5' RACE reads were re-called with MiXCR into one record per CDR3 protein. The top ten hold about 7.1% of the sample, which has about 140,000 distinct CDR3 sequences, roughly 8.3% seen once. This sequence joins TRBV11-2 and TRBJ2-1; D gene ambiguous. The receptor was isolated from a male donor with ankylosing spondylitis. The sample was synovial fluid, either unsorted or a sorted T cell fraction (not recorded which). In nucleotides, the CDR3 is TGTGCCAGCAGCTTAAGTTCCAGCTCCTACAATGAGCAGTTCTTC. It yields the protein CASSLSSSSYNEQFF.